One sample yielded the 23 T cell receptor beta chains listed below, sequenced in a study of cytomegalovirus exposure and HLA in healthy donors. Amplification used 60 Vbeta primers and 13 Jbeta primers. TCRdb's table, derived via immunoSEQ multiplex PCR, lists solely in-frame clones and lacks some. The table lists 150,000 to 200,000 clones, 60% to 80% of them singletons, with around 11% in the top ten. The sequenced sample consisted of PBMCs. The receptors shown here come from a man between 18 and 29 years old in good health and CMV-seropositive.

The chain joins TRBV19 to TRBJ2-7, with unresolved D. Germline V gives CDR1 LNHDA, CDR2 SQIVND (reference sequence). Trimming took off 3 bases at V and 1 base at J, with 10 bases between the two ends. This CDR3 region has 14 residues. The CDR3 loop reads CASSIDLVSYEQYF. Here the CDR3 DNA reads TGTGCCAGTAGTATCGACCTAGTTTCCTACGAGCAGTACTTC.

In nucleotides, the CDR3 is TGTGCCAGCAGTGGATTGGAGGGATCTGGGGCCAACGTCCTGACTTTC. Its protein is CASSGLEGSGANVLTF. The rearrangement uses TRBV2 and TRBJ2-6, with a tentative D call TRBD2 (6 bases). The CDR3 extends over 16 amino acids. Trimming shortened V by 4 bases and J by 1 base, and 11 bases separated the two germline ends. In germline, CDR1 is SNHLY, CDR2 FYNNEI.

This chain connects TRBV5-4 to TRBJ2-5, with a possible D match to TRBD2 (6 bases). V lost 1 base to trimming and J lost 4 bases, with 14 bases between them. Looked up from germline, CDR1 is SGHNT and CDR2 is YYREEE (reference sequence). The CDR3 loop spans 15 amino acids. CDR3 coding DNA: TGTGCCAGCAGCTTGTTTGGAGGGCGTCGAGAGACCCAGTACTTC. It translates to CASSLFGGRRETQYF.

V and J are TRBV7-9 and TRBJ2-1; 10 positions match TRBD1. The CDR3 sequence is 13 residues long. The J segment lost 10 bases and the V segment lost 5 bases, leaving 5 bases of the junction unmatched. CDR1 SEHNR and CDR2 FQNEAQ come from the germline V gene (reference sequence). CDR3 in DNA: TGTGCCAGCAGCGTAGGGGACAGGGGAGAGCAGTTCTTC. It specifies CASSVGDRGEQFF. The full variable domain, with the rest looked up from reference TRBV7-9 and TRBJ2-1, is DTGVSQNPRHKITKRGQNVTFRCDPISEHNRLYWYRQTLGQGPEFLTYFQNEAQLEKSRLLSDRFSAERPKGSFSTLEIQRTEQGDSAMYLCASSVGDRGEQFFGPGTRLTVL.

The chain joins TRBV28 to TRBJ2-7; 7 positions match TRBD1. CDR1 and CDR2 (germline): MDHEN, SYDVKM. The J segment lost 5 bases and the V segment lost 5 bases, leaving 9 bases of the junction unmatched. The length of the CDR3 is 14 residues. The CDR3 protein is CASSTPTGIDEQYF. The CDR3 coding sequence is TGTGCCAGCAGTACGCCGACAGGGATCGACGAGCAGTACTTC.

The chain couples TRBV28 to TRBJ1-1; 7 nucleotides agree with TRBD1. The CDR3 is 13 residues long. Germline assignment: CDR1 MDHEN and CDR2 SYDVKM. With 6 bases clipped from V and 3 bases from J, the junction kept 4 bases outside the gene matches. CDR3 amino acids: CASRPTGDTEAFF. The CDR3 nucleotides read TGTGCCAGCAGACCAACAGGGGACACTGAAGCTTTCTTT.

V usage is TRBV28 and J usage is TRBJ1-5, with 12 bases lining up with TRBD1. The CDR3 covers 18 residues. Germline V gene lookup returns CDR1 MDHEN and CDR2 SYDVKM. V shed 5 bases and J 2 bases; nucleotides not matched to a gene: 10. CDR3 nucleotides: TGTGCCAGCAGTCAGCCGGGACAGGGGGCTTTCGGCAATCAGCCCCAGCATTTT. Its protein product is CASSQPGQGAFGNQPQHF. Drawing the rest from reference TRBV28 and TRBJ1-5, the complete variable domain is DVKVTQSSRYLVKRTGEKVFLECVQDMDHENMFWYRQDPGLGLRLIYFSYDVKMKEKGDIPEGYSVSREKKERFSLILESASTNQTSMYLCASSQPGQGAFGNQPQHFGDGTRLSIL.

The J gene is TRBJ2-1, the V gene TRBV6-5, with no clear D. The CDR3 covers 14 residues. Trimming took off 2 bases at V and 5 bases at J, with 10 bases between the two ends. The germline gives CDR1 MNHEY, CDR2 SVGAGI. The CDR3 DNA sequence: TGTGCCAGCAGTTACGGAGTCGTCAACAATGAGCAGTTCTTC. Protein: CASSYGVVNNEQFF.

This clone was recorded only once. The chain links TRBV7-9 to TRBJ1-1; TRBD1 agrees at 8 bases. V gave up 5 bases and J gave up 1 base; unmatched junction bases: 3. CDR1 and CDR2 from the germline V gene are SEHNR and FQNEAQ (reference sequence). The length of the CDR3 is 14 residues. The CDR3 loop reads CASSRQGSNTEAFF. The CDR3 coding sequence is TGTGCCAGCAGCCGACAGGGGTCGAACACTGAAGCTTTCTTT.

The chain combines TRBV2 with TRBJ1-2; 7 bases fit TRBD1. With 9 bases clipped from V and 1 base from J, the junction kept 14 bases outside the gene matches. CDR3 length equals 16 residues. In germline, CDR1 is SNHLY, CDR2 FYNNEI. CDR3 coding DNA: TGTGCCAGTACAAAAAACCGGGACAGCATTAACTATGGCTACACCTTC. It translates to CASTKNRDSINYGYTF. Complete variable domain (other parts from reference TRBV2 and TRBJ1-2): EPEVTQTPSHQVTQMGQEVILRCVPISNHLYFYWYRQILGQKVEFLVSFYNNEISEKSEIFDDQFSVERPDGSNFTLKIRSTKLEDSAMYFCASTKNRDSINYGYTFGSGTRLTVV.

The V and J genes are TRBV6-1 and TRBJ2-6; 7 nucleotides line up with TRBD1. From germline, CDR1 is MNHNS and CDR2 SASEGT. The CDR3 runs to 16 residues. Trimming took 4 bases from V and 4 from J; bases not matched to a gene: 7. This chain's CDR3 is CASSVNRGPGANVLTF. CDR3 sequence (DNA): TGTGCCAGCAGTGTTAACAGGGGCCCAGGGGCCAACGTCCTGACTTTC.

The rearrangement links TRBV19 to TRBJ2-1, with 11 bases that match TRBD2. The CDR3 is 16 amino acids. After removal of 1 base from V and 8 bases from J, the junction contained 7 bases not matched to a gene. The germline gives CDR1 LNHDA, CDR2 SQIVND (reference sequence). Here the CDR3 DNA reads TGTGCCAGTAGTATAGTCCCTAGCGGGAGGCGATATGAGCAGTTCTTC. Its protein product is CASSIVPSGRRYEQFF. Variable domain in full (rest from reference TRBV19 and TRBJ2-1): DGGITQSPKYLFRKEGQNVTLSCEQNLNHDAMYWYRQDPGQGLRLIYYSQIVNDFQKGDIAEGYSVSREKKESFPLTVTSAQKNPTAFYLCASSIVPSGRRYEQFFGPGTRLTVL.

Remarks on this clone: An end of the junction does not agree with germline; a read error may underlie this. This rearrangement joins TRBV4-2 to TRBJ2-1, with D perhaps matching TRBD1 (7 bases). This CDR3 has 16 amino acids. Germline loops: CDR1 LGHNA, CDR2 YNFKEQ. CDR3 region: CARSQDWPGGNNEQFF. In DNA form, the CDR3 reads TGTGCCCGCAGCCAAGATTGGCCAGGGGGGAACAATGAGCAGTTCTTC.

In its sample, this clone was seen once. V usage is TRBV30 and J usage is TRBJ2-1; TRBD1 matches 10 bases. The germline CDR1 and CDR2 sequences are GTSNPN and SVGIG (reference sequence). The CDR3 loop spans 14 amino acids. Trimming at V came to 4 bases and at J to 5 bases, leaving 5 bases not matched to a gene. The CDR3 DNA reads TGTGCCTGGACCGGACAGGGGGTTAACAATGAGCAGTTCTTC. It is translated as CAWTGQGVNNEQFF.

The rearrangement joins TRBV10-1 to TRBJ2-1, with 9 nucleotides matching TRBD2. V was clipped by 1 base and J by 3 bases; unmatched bases: 4. The CDR3 is made up of 16 amino acids. Germline V lookup: CDR1 WNHNN, CDR2 SYGVQD (reference sequence). The CDR3 sequence: CASSEFSSGNYNEQFF. The CDR3 region has the DNA TGCGCCAGCAGTGAGTTTTCTAGCGGGAACTACAATGAGCAGTTCTTC.

V usage is TRBV5-1 and J usage is TRBJ1-1; D remains ambiguous. The CDR3 is 14 residues long. Germline V gives CDR1 SGHRS, CDR2 YFSETQ. V was cut by 4 bases and J by 4 bases, with 14 bases left in between. The CDR3 loop reads CASSQQTVGTEAFF. The CDR3 nucleotides read TGCGCCAGCAGCCAACAGACGGTTGGCACTGAAGCTTTCTTT.

This chain connects TRBV30 to TRBJ2-7, with 8 bases matching TRBD2. Germline CDR1 reads GTSNPN; CDR2 reads SVGIG (reference sequence). This CDR3 is built from 14 residues. Trimming took 2 bases from V and 6 from J; bases not matched to a gene: 9. The chain's CDR3 is CAWSRKGLAPEQYF. The CDR3 nucleotides read TGTGCCTGGAGTCGTAAAGGACTAGCCCCCGAGCAGTACTTC.

This clone was observed once. The chain uses TRBV5-1 and TRBJ1-1, with 7 nucleotides matching TRBD1. Trimming at V came to 2 bases and at J to 3 bases, leaving 7 bases not matched to a gene. There are 15 residues in the CDR3. From germline, CDR1 is SGHRS and CDR2 YFSETQ. CDR3 protein: CASSFQGGGDTEAFF. The CDR3 nucleotides read TGCGCCAGCAGCTTCCAGGGGGGAGGCGACACTGAAGCTTTCTTT.

Only a few counts were recorded for this clone. The genes are TRBV27 and TRBJ1-3; 7 bases agree with TRBD1. The germline gives CDR1 MNHEY, CDR2 SMNVEV (reference sequence). CDR3 length equals 18 residues. V lost 3 bases, J lost 0 bases, and 11 bases stayed unmatched. CDR3: CASSFDRDLSSSGNTIYF. DNA of the CDR3: TGTGCCAGCAGTTTTGACAGGGACTTAAGTAGCTCTGGAAACACCATATATTTT.

The V call is TRBV28, the J call TRBJ1-1; D remains ambiguous. CDR1 and CDR2 (germline): MDHEN, SYDVKM. V was clipped by 3 bases and J by 8 bases, with 7 bases between them. This CDR3 is 11 amino acids long. DNA of the CDR3: TGTGCCAGCAGTTTTTGGCGGGAAGCTTTCTTT. As protein: CASSFWREAFF. Full variable domain (outside the CDR3, taken from reference TRBV28 and TRBJ1-1): DVKVTQSSRYLVKRTGEKVFLECVQDMDHENMFWYRQDPGLGLRLIYFSYDVKMKEKGDIPEGYSVSREKKERFSLILESASTNQTSMYLCASSFWREAFFGQGTRLTVV.

J is TRBJ1-1 and V is TRBV30; D unresolved. CDR3 length: 11 amino acids. Trimming shortened V by 6 bases and J by 3 bases, and 8 bases separated the two germline ends. The germline gives CDR1 GTSNPN, CDR2 SVGIG (reference sequence). CDR3 sequence: CACQEDTEAFF. DNA for the CDR3: TGTGCCTGTCAGGAGGACACTGAAGCTTTCTTT.

This clone was detected only a few times. This chain connects TRBV5-6 to TRBJ2-3, with 13 bases aligning to TRBD2. The trim removed 4 bases at V and 4 bases at J, leaving 9 bases unmatched. Germline CDR1 is SGHDT and CDR2 is YYEEEE. The CDR3 is 17 residues long. The CDR3 protein is CASSPWGTSGTPDTQYF. CDR3 bases: TGTGCCAGCAGCCCCTGGGGGACTAGCGGGACCCCAGATACGCAGTATTTT.

V and J are TRBV6-1 and TRBJ1-4; 7 bases are a match to TRBD1. CDR1 is MNHNS and CDR2 is SASEGT in the germline V gene. CDR3 length equals 16 residues. With V trimmed by 4 bases and J by 3 bases, 8 bases remained unmatched. In DNA form, the CDR3 reads TGTGCCAGCAGTGCAGGTCGACAGGGCGCTAATGAAAAACTGTTTTTT. It yields the protein CASSAGRQGANEKLFF.